Presented here are 28 T cell receptor beta chains from one specimen sequenced in a study of blood T cells in healthy people across ages. It was with a sample-barcoded 5' primer and a J-beta primer mix that a second PCR of roughly 6 to 12 cycles was run. TCRdb recomputed calls from the 5' RACE reads with MiXCR, one row per CDR3 protein. Of fewer than 950,000 distinct CDR3 sequences listed, roughly 40% are singletons. Material: blood. The receptors derive from a man aged 18 to 30 in good health.

This clonotype occurred a few times. The rearrangement links TRBV9 to TRBJ1-1, with 9 bases aligning to TRBD1. Germline V gives CDR1 SGDLS, CDR2 YYNGEE. There are 17 residues in the CDR3. Trimming cost V 2 bases and J 0 bases; bases outside gene matches: 8. The CDR3: CASSVLRTGEMNTEAFF. In DNA, the CDR3 is TGTGCCAGCAGCGTCCTAAGGACAGGGGAAATGAACACTGAAGCTTTCTTT.

V and J are TRBV20-1 and TRBJ2-3, with TRBD2 identical over 11 bases. Germline V CDR1 and CDR2: DFQATT, SNEGSKA (reference sequence). This CDR3 comprises 19 residues. The ends lost 5 bases at V and 1 base at J; junction bases unmatched: 17. Here the CDR3 reads CSADPASGGPWGGTDTQYF. The CDR3 bases are TGCAGTGCTGACCCCGCTAGCGGGGGGCCCTGGGGAGGCACAGATACGCAGTATTTT.

With regard to this clonotype: This may stem from a read error, because a much larger clone lies one nucleotide away. The chain uses TRBV24-1 and TRBJ2-3, with TRBD2 as a possible D gene (6 bases). From germline, CDR1 is KGHDR and CDR2 SFDVKD. The V gene lost 7 bases and the J gene lost 4 bases, with 14 bases spanning the gap. The CDR3 extends over 14 amino acids. In DNA form, the CDR3 reads TGTGCCACCAGCGCGGGGAGCGCTTCAGATACGCAGTATTTT. Translating it yields CATSAGSASDTQYF.

V is TRBV12-3 or TRBV12-4 and J is TRBJ1-4; a possible D gene is TRBD1 (5 bases). The CDR3 is 15 amino acids. The V end was cut by 8 bases, the J end by 7 bases, with 20 bases between. DNA of the CDR3: TGTGCCAGCTCCACGGTAGGGCAGGGAAGTGAAAAACTGTTTTTT. Translation gives CASSTVGQGSEKLFF.

This clonotype has more than one count but fewer than ten. The chain combines TRBV5-6 with TRBJ2-3; D is tentatively TRBD1 or TRBD2 (5 bases each). CDR1 SGHDT and CDR2 YYEEEE come from the germline V gene. The CDR3 is made up of 19 amino acids. V was clipped by 0 bases and J by 2 bases, with 22 bases between them. The CDR3 loop reads CASSLVELARGVFTDTQYF. In DNA form, the CDR3 reads TGTGCCAGCAGCTTGGTAGAATTGGCGAGAGGGGTTTTCACAGATACGCAGTATTTT.

The chain has TRBV30 and TRBJ2-7; 7 bases match TRBD1. CDR3 length: 15 amino acids. The trim removed 2 bases at V and 4 bases at J, leaving 11 bases unmatched. Germline values: CDR1 GTSNPN, CDR2 SVGIG (reference sequence). CDR3 protein: CAWSRDRTPEYEQYF. CDR3 nucleotide sequence: TGTGCCTGGAGTCGGGACAGAACACCAGAGTACGAGCAGTACTTC.

This clonotype was found many times. The chain uses TRBV20-1 and TRBJ2-1, with 9 bases identical to TRBD1. The CDR3 is 14 amino acids. Germline trimming cut 5 bases from V and 7 bases from J; bases unmatched to any gene: 9. Germline CDR1 is DFQATT and CDR2 is SNEGSKA (reference sequence). CDR3 sequence reads: CSAPKQGARNEQFF. In nucleotides, the CDR3 is TGCAGTGCTCCAAAACAGGGGGCGCGGAATGAGCAGTTCTTC.

The chain combines TRBV29-1 with TRBJ1-2; unclear D gene. Germline loops: CDR1 SQVTM, CDR2 ANQGSEA. V lost 8 bases and J 8 bases, leaving 21 bases between the germline ends. The CDR3 contains 13 residues. The CDR3 bases are TGCAGCACCGCGGTGGACCGAACTATCGGCTACACCTTC. Protein: CSTAVDRTIGYTF.

This clonotype appeared many times. V and J are TRBV4-3 and TRBJ2-1; 10 bases match TRBD2. The junction had 6 bases not matched to a gene; V was cut back by 3 bases and J by 4 bases. In germline, CDR1 is LGHNA, CDR2 YSLEER. The CDR3 length is 16 residues. The DNA of the CDR3 is TGCGCCAGCAGCCATATAGCGGGGGGCACATACAATGAGCAGTTCTTC. This translates into CASSHIAGGTYNEQFF.

Remarks on this clonotype: The junction and the germline gene differ at one end; a read error may be behind it. The chain combines TRBV7-2 with TRBJ2-1; unclear D gene. Germline lookup yields CDR1 SGHTA and CDR2 FQGNSA. The CDR3 sequence is 15 residues long. The CDR3: CASSLALPSYKEQFF. CDR3 DNA: TGTGCCAGCAGCTTAGCTCTACCGTCCTACAAGGAGCAGTTCTTC. Variable domain in full (rest from reference TRBV7-2 and TRBJ2-1): GAGVSQSPSNKVTEKGKDVELRCDPISGHTALYWYRQSLGQGLEFLIYFQGNSAPDKSGLPSDRFSAERTGGSVSTLTIQRTQQEDSAVYLCASSLALPSYKEQFFGPGTRLTVL.

The chain has TRBV6-5 and TRBJ2-7; 8 bases are a match to TRBD2. The CDR3 runs to 15 residues. The germline V gene has CDR1 MNHEY and CDR2 SVGAGI. Trimming removed 5 bases from V and 7 bases from J; junction bases left unmatched: 13. CDR3 DNA: TGTGCCAGCAGTACCAAGGCGGGGGGTTTTGGAGAGCAGTACTTC. This gives the protein CASSTKAGGFGEQYF.

The chain links TRBV2 to TRBJ1-5, with D unclear. The germline V and J ends were trimmed by 8 bases and 2 bases, with 1 base remaining between them. CDR3 length: 10 residues. Germline CDR1 reads SNHLY; CDR2 reads FYNNEI. CDR3 amino acids: CASGNQPQHF. The CDR3 DNA reads as TGTGCCAGCGGCAATCAGCCCCAGCATTTT.

The chain couples TRBV20-1 to TRBJ2-4, with D perhaps given as TRBD1 or TRBD2 (5 bases each). V lost 1 base to trimming and J lost 5 bases, with 21 bases between them. Germline lookup yields CDR1 DFQATT and CDR2 SNEGSKA (reference sequence). The CDR3 is 17 residues long. The DNA of the CDR3 is TGCAGTGCTAGAGCCCGGGGCCCGGGATTAGGCGAAAACATTCAGTACTTC. Translating it yields CSARARGPGLGENIQYF.

The chain has TRBV7-2 and TRBJ1-6; no reliable D call. The germline V gene encodes CDR1 SGHTA and CDR2 FQGNSA. V lost 5 bases to trimming and J lost 16 bases, with 15 bases between them. This CDR3 has 12 residues. The CDR3 reads CASSPANEALHF. Here the CDR3 DNA reads TGTGCCAGCAGCCCCGCCAACGAGGCGCTCCACTTT.

Only a few counts were recorded for this clonotype. The chain has TRBV28 and TRBJ1-2, with D maybe TRBD1 (5 bases). The length of the CDR3 is 16 residues. Trimming shortened V by 7 bases and J by 3 bases, and 21 bases separated the two germline ends. Germline values: CDR1 MDHEN, CDR2 SYDVKM. DNA for the CDR3: TGTGCCAGCATCACGGGGGGAGGGGCGAGGGACTATGGCTACACCTTC. It codes for CASITGGGARDYGYTF.

V usage is TRBV7-3 and J usage is TRBJ1-1; D is unclear. This CDR3 has 13 residues. The germline CDR1 and CDR2 sequences are SGHTA and FQGTGA. The V and J ends lost 0 bases and 6 bases respectively, with 8 bases between them. The CDR3 is CASSLTGESEAFF. The CDR3 DNA is TGTGCCAGCAGCTTAACCGGGGAGTCTGAAGCTTTCTTT.

The V and J genes are TRBV30 and TRBJ2-7; TRBD1 might be the D (5 bases). CDR3 size: 13 residues. Germline CDR1 GTSNPN, CDR2 SVGIG (reference sequence). V was clipped by 3 bases and J by 1 base, with 10 bases between them. The CDR3 DNA follows: TGTGCCTGGAGGGGCAGGGCATCCTACGAGCAGTACTTC. Translating gives CAWRGRASYEQYF.

The V gene is TRBV29-1, the J gene TRBJ1-2, with no clear D. The CDR3 consists of 12 residues. Trimming took off 4 bases at V and 4 bases at J, with 10 bases between the two ends. Germline V gene data show CDR1 as SQVTM and CDR2 as ANQGSEA. Here the CDR3 reads CSVVVQSYGYTF. As DNA, the CDR3 is TGCAGCGTTGTTGTTCAGAGCTATGGCTACACCTTC.

This clonotype has ten or more counts. V gene TRBV20-1 combines with J gene TRBJ2-5; the D is unclear. The CDR3 covers 11 residues. Germline CDR1 reads DFQATT; CDR2 reads SNEGSKA (reference sequence). V shed 6 bases and J shed 2 bases, with 7 bases lying between them. Here the CDR3 reads CSAGLQETQYF. The CDR3 DNA follows: TGCAGTGCAGGCTTACAAGAGACCCAGTACTTC.

To note about this clonotype: Since a much larger clone is just one base distant, this may be a read error. DNA for the CDR3: TGCGCCAGCAGCTGGGATACCAGGGAGCTGTTTTTT. This sequence encodes CASSWDTRELFF. The chain recombines TRBV5-1 with TRBJ2-2; D is undetermined. Trimming took off 3 bases at V and 9 bases at J, with 9 bases between the two ends. Germline assignment: CDR1 SGHRS and CDR2 YFSETQ. This CDR3 region has 12 residues.

Only a few counts were recorded for this clonotype. This rearrangement joins TRBV3-1 to TRBJ2-7; 8 bases are shared with TRBD2. Unmatched junction bases numbered 7, after V lost 4 bases and J lost 5 bases. Germline V CDR1 and CDR2: LGHDT, YNNKEL (reference sequence). The CDR3 has 14 amino acids. CDR3 coding DNA: TGTGCCAGCAGCCGGGGACTAGGGGCCCACGAGCAGTACTTC. Translating it yields CASSRGLGAHEQYF.

Written as DNA, the CDR3 is TGTGCCAGCAGCGCGGGAGATCAGCCCCAGCATTTT. This codes for CASSAGDQPQHF. This chain joins TRBV9 and TRBJ1-5; no clear D gene. The ends were cut back, 3 bases at V and 5 bases at J, with 6 bases in the middle. CDR3 length equals 12 residues. Germline values: CDR1 SGDLS, CDR2 YYNGEE. Together with reference TRBV9 and TRBJ1-5, the CDR3 gives the full variable domain: DSGVTQTPKHLITATGQRVTLRCSPRSGDLSVYWYQQSLDQGLQFLIQYYNGEERAKGNILERFSAQQFPDLHSELNLSSLELGDSALYFCASSAGDQPQHFGDGTRLSIL.

Note on this clonotype: Since a much larger clone is just one base distant, this may be a read error. This chain links TRBV20-1 with TRBJ2-1; D tentatively reads TRBD1 or TRBD2 (6 bases each). The J call may be in error: the DNA end matches TRBJ2-7 better. Germline V CDR1 and CDR2: DFQATT, SNEGSKA (reference sequence). CDR3 length: 13 residues. This CDR3 reads CSARGLRGDEQYF. The CDR3 DNA sequence: TGCAGTGCTAGAGGACTAAGGGGGGATGAGCAGTACTTC.

In this sample, this clonotype turned up a few times. This chain uses TRBV28 with TRBJ2-1; D may be TRBD2 (5 bases). Germline V gene lookup returns CDR1 MDHEN and CDR2 SYDVKM. The length of the CDR3 is 17 residues. V was trimmed by 8 bases and J by 3 bases, leaving 23 bases between them. CDR3 sequence (DNA): TGTGCCAGCCCCCCATTAGGAGGAGCCGCAATCTACAATGAGCAGTTCTTC. Protein: CASPPLGGAAIYNEQFF.

This clonotype was picked up many times. The rearrangement links TRBV29-1 to TRBJ1-2; possible D gene TRBD1, 5 bases. Trimming removed 3 bases at V and 7 bases at J, with 9 bases between. The V gene's germline CDR1 is SQVTM and CDR2 ANQGSEA. The CDR3 is made up of 11 amino acids. This CDR3 is CSVEAGGGYTF. CDR3 DNA sequence: TGCAGCGTTGAGGCGGGGGGTGGCTACACCTTC.

The gene calls are TRBV7-2 and TRBJ2-1, with 10 bases fitting TRBD2. Germline CDR1 and CDR2: SGHTA and FQGNSA. The CDR3 length is 15 residues. J gave up 7 bases and V 4 bases, and 7 bases lay outside the gene matches. The DNA for the CDR3 is TGTGCCAGCAGCTCGCAGCGGGGGGGAAGGAATGAGCAGTTCTTC. Protein product: CASSSQRGGRNEQFF.

The chain recombines TRBV27 with TRBJ1-5; 7 nucleotides match TRBD1. After removal of 6 bases from V and 4 bases from J, the junction contained 0 bases not matched to a gene. Germline V gene sequence: CDR1 MNHEY, CDR2 SMNVEV (reference sequence). This CDR3 has 12 amino acids. CDR3 bases: TGTGCCAGCAGGACAGGGAATCAGCCCCAGCATTTT. It codes for CASRTGNQPQHF.

This clonotype was counted a few times. CDR3 sequence (DNA): TGTGCCACCAGCATTAGCACTAACTACGAGCAGTACTTC. As protein: CATSISTNYEQYF. This chain connects TRBV15 to TRBJ2-7; no clear D gene. CDR1 and CDR2 from the germline V gene are LNHNV and YYDKDF (reference sequence). The CDR3 covers 13 residues. V lost 4 bases, J lost 3 bases, and 10 bases lay in between. Full variable domain (outside the CDR3, taken from reference TRBV15 and TRBJ2-7): DAMVIQNPRYQVTQFGKPVTLSCSQTLNHNVMYWYQQKSSQAPKLLFHYYDKDFNNEADTPDNFQSRRPNTSFCFLDIRSPGLGDTAMYLCATSISTNYEQYFGPGTRLTVT.